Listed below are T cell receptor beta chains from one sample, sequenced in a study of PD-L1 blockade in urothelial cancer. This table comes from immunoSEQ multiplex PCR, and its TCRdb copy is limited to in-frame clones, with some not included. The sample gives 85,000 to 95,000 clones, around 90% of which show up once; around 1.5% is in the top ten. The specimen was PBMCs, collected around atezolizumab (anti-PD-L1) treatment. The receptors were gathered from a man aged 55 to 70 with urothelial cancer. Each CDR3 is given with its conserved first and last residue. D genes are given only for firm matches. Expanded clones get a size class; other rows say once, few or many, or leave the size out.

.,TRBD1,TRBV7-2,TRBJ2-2,TGTGCCAGCAGCCCAGGGACAGGGGGCGCCTCGGCCACCGGGGAGCTGTTTTTT,CASSPGTGGASATGELFF
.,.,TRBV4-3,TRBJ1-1,TGCGCCAGCAGCCCACAGGGTAACTTATTGAACACTGAAGCTTTCTTT,CASSPQGNLLNTEAFF
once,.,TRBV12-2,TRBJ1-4,TGTGCAAGTCGCTTTCCTCCCGGCGCCCCCGGGGATAATGAAAAACTGTTTTTT,CASRFPPGAPGDNEKLFF
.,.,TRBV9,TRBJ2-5,TGTGCCAGCAGCGTAACCGGGGACCAAGAGACCCAGTACTTC,CASSVTGDQETQYF
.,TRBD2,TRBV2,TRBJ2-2,TGTGCCACCTCCAAGGGGCCGGGGCGGGGGTTATCCGGGGAGCTGTTTTTT,CATSKGPGRGLSGELFF
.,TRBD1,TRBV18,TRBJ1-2,TGTGCCAGCTCACCACCCACAGGGGACTATGGCTACACCTTC,CASSPPTGDYGYTF
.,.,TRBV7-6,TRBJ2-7,TGTGCCAGCAGCTTCACAGGGCTGAGCGAGCAGTACTTC,CASSFTGLSEQYF
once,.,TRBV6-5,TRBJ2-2,TGTGCCAGCAGTTACTCTGGCCTTTACGGGGAGCTGTTTTTT,CASSYSGLYGELFF
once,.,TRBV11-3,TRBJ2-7,TGTGCCAGCAGCTTAACAGGGTCTGTCGAGCAGTACTTC,CASSLTGSVEQYF
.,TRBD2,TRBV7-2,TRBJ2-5,TGTGCCAGCAGCTCCCCTTTCCCAGCGGGGGGGTCGGAGACCCAGTACTTC,CASSSPFPAGGSETQYF
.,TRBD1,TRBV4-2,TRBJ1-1,TGTGCCAGCAGCCAAGATAGGACAGGGCTAGGGACTGAAGCTTTCTTT,CASSQDRTGLGTEAFF
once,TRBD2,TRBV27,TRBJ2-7,TGTGCCAGCAGTTATGGCAGCGGGGGGGCCCCCTACGAGCAGTACTTC,CASSYGSGGAPYEQYF
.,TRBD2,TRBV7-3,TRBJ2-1,TGTGCCAGCAGCACCGGGACTAGATCGCCTGAGCAGTTCTTC,CASSTGTRSPEQFF
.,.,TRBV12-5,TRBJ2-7,TGTGCTAGTGGTAAGGGTGTGGACAGACACTACGAGCAGTACTTC,CASGKGVDRHYEQYF
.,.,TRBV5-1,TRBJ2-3,TGCGCCAGCAGCTTAGGGGCGGCAGATACGCAGTATTTT,CASSLGAADTQYF
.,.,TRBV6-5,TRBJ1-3,TGTGCCAGCAGTTACCAGGGTATTACTGGAAACACCATATATTTT,CASSYQGITGNTIYF
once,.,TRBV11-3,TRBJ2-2,TGTGCCAGCCGGAGCGGGACCGGGGAGCTGTTTTTT,CASRSGTGELFF
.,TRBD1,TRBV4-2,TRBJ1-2,TGTGCCAGCAGCCAAGCTACAGGGGGGGACTATGGCTACACCTTC,CASSQATGGDYGYTF
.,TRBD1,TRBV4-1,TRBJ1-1,TGCGCCAGCAGCCTCACGACAGGGCCTGAGAACACTGAAGCTTTCTTT,CASSLTTGPENTEAFF
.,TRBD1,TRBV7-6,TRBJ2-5,TGTGCCAGCAGCTGGGATCGGGACAGGGGGCGAAAAGAGACCCAGTACTTC,CASSWDRDRGRKETQYF
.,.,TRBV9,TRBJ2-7,TGTGCCAGCAGCGCTGAGCCTCAAGAGACGGGCGAGCAGTACTTC,CASSAEPQETGEQYF
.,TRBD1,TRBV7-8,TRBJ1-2,TGTGCCAGCAGCTTAGGGGGGACAGACTATGGCTACACCTTC,CASSLGGTDYGYTF
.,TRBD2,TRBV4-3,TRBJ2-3,TGCGCCAGCAGCCAAGGCCCTGGACTAGCGGGAGGATCTGATACGCAGTATTTT,CASSQGPGLAGGSDTQYF
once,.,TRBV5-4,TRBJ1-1,TGTGCCAGCAGCCAGCGGGGGAACACTGAAGCTTTCTTT,CASSQRGNTEAFF
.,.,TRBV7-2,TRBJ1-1,TGTGCCAGCAGCTTAGTCCAAACTGAAGCTTTCTTT,CASSLVQTEAFF
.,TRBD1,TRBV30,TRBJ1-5,TGTGCCTGGGCGGGACAGCACAATCAGCCCCAGCATTTT,CAWAGQHNQPQHF
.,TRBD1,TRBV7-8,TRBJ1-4,TGTGCCAGCAGCCAGAGGGGGACAGGGGAAGAGGAAAAACTGTTTTTT,CASSQRGTGEEEKLFF
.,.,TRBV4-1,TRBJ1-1,TGCGCCAGCAGCCAAAACGAGCGCACTGAAGCTTTCTTT,CASSQNERTEAFF
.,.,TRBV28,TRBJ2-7,TGTGCCAGCAGTCCCCGGGAGCGCCGCCAGTACTTC,CASSPRERRQYF
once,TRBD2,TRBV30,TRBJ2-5,TGTGCCTGGAGCTTGGCGGGGGTTGAGACCCAGTACTTC,CAWSLAGVETQYF
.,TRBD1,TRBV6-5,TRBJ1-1,TGTGCCAGTACCGGACAGGGACCGCCGACTGAAGCTTTCTTT,CASTGQGPPTEAFF
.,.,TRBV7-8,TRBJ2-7,TGTGCCAGCAGCTTAAATGCGGCAGGGGTCTACGAGCAGTACTTC,CASSLNAAGVYEQYF
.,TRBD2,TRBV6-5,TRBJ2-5,TGTGCCAGCAGGACTAGCGGGAGCTCGGAGACCCAGTACTTC,CASRTSGSSETQYF
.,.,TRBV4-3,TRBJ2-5,TGCGCCAGCAGCCCGACCAGGGGGGCCGGAGAGACCCAGTACTTC,CASSPTRGAGETQYF
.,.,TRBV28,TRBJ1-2,TGTGCCAGCAACCGGGGATATGGCTACACCTTC,CASNRGYGYTF
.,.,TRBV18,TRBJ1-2,TGTGCCAGCTCTCAGGGCAGCGGGCCTAACTATGGCTACACCTTC,CASSQGSGPNYGYTF
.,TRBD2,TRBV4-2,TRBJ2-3,TGTGCCAGCAGCCAAGATATCGGGGGGGTCACAGATACGCAGTATTTT,CASSQDIGGVTDTQYF
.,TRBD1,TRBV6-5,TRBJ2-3,TGTGCCAGCAGTTACGGCAACAGGGGAGATACGCAGTATTTT,CASSYGNRGDTQYF
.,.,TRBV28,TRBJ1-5,TGTGCCAGCAGGTTGGGGGGACGAGGGGATCAGCCCCAGCATTTT,CASRLGGRGDQPQHF
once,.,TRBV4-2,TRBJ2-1,TGTGCCAGCAGCCAAGATCCTAGCAAACACTCGAATGAGCAGTTCTTC,CASSQDPSKHSNEQFF
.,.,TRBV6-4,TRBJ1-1,TGTGCCAGCAGAGTAGACACCTTTAACACTGAAGCTTTCTTT,CASRVDTFNTEAFF
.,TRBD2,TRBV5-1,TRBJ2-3,TGCGCCAGCAGCTTGGGTTTTACTAGCGGGCTCACAGATACGCAGTATTTT,CASSLGFTSGLTDTQYF
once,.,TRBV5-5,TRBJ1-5,TGTGCCAGCAGCTTGGGGGGGGAGAGGGCCCAGCATTTT,CASSLGGERAQHF
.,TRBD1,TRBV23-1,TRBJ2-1,TGCGCCAGCACCGGGACAGGGCTCTACAATGAGCAGTTCTTC,CASTGTGLYNEQFF
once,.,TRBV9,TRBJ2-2,TGTGCCAGCAGACGAGGGAACACCGGGGAGCTGTTTTTT,CASRRGNTGELFF
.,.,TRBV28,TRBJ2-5,TGTGCCAGCAGTTCTTTGGCCTTAGCGGAGACCCAGTACTTC,CASSSLALAETQYF
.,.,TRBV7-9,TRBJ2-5,TGTGCCAGCAGCTTACTTTCTGGCAGGGGCCAAGAGACCCAGTACTTC,CASSLLSGRGQETQYF
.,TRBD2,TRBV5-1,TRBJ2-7,TGCGCCAGCAGCCCGTCGACTAGCGGAACCTACGAGCAGTACTTC,CASSPSTSGTYEQYF
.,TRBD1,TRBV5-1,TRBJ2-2,TGCGCCAGCAGACAGGGGAATGCGAACACCGGGGAGCTGTTTTTT,CASRQGNANTGELFF
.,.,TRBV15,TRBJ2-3,TGTGCCACCAGCAGAGATCGGGTCGGGAGCACAGATACGCAGTATTTT,CATSRDRVGSTDTQYF